The 13 T cell receptor beta chains below all came from one sample that was sequenced in a study of cytomegalovirus exposure and HLA in healthy donors. Only in-frame clones appear in the TCRdb table, and some are missing; sequencing was by immunoSEQ multiplex PCR. The table records 100,000 to 130,000 clones, 70% to 85% of them present only once. The sequenced material came from PBMCs. All receptors come from a woman under 30 in good health and CMV-seronegative.

This chain connects TRBV6-4 to TRBJ1-2; 9 positions agree with TRBD1. In germline, CDR1 is MRHNA, CDR2 SNTAGT. V lost 4 bases, J lost 2 bases, and 5 bases stayed unmatched. The CDR3 totals 15 residues. In DNA, the CDR3 is TGTGCCAGCAGTGTCGAAGGGACAGGGAACTATGGCTACACCTTC. Amino acid sequence: CASSVEGTGNYGYTF.

V usage is TRBV19 and J usage is TRBJ1-2; the D is unclear. CDR1 and CDR2 from the germline V gene are LNHDA and SQIVND (reference sequence). This CDR3 has 14 residues. Between the trimmed V and J ends, which lost 4 bases and 0 bases, there was a span of 9 bases. CDR3 sequence: CASSTTATNYGYTF. In nucleotides, the CDR3 is TGTGCCAGTAGTACCACAGCTACTAACTATGGCTACACCTTC.

The chain couples TRBV5-3 to TRBJ2-3, with TRBD1 matching 10 bases. TRBV5-3 is annotated as an ORF whose role is uncertain. The J segment lost 0 bases and the V segment lost 4 bases, leaving 8 bases of the junction unmatched. This CDR3 has 17 residues. CDR3 amino acids: CARSIQGQGKSTDTQYF. CDR3 DNA: TGTGCCAGAAGCATCCAGGGACAGGGGAAGAGCACAGATACGCAGTATTTT.

CDR3 nucleotide sequence: TGTGCCAGCAGGGGGGCTCCTTCGGGAGAGCAGTACTTC. Protein sequence: CASRGAPSGEQYF. The gene calls are TRBV27 and TRBJ2-7; possibly TRBD1 for D (6 bases). Germline assignment: CDR1 MNHEY and CDR2 SMNVEV (reference sequence). Trimming removed 6 bases at V and 7 bases at J, with 16 bases between. The CDR3 has 13 amino acids.

The rearrangement links TRBV7-9 to TRBJ2-2; no clear D. CDR3 size: 16 residues. Trimming cost V 6 bases and J 7 bases, with 21 bases left between them. Germline V gene lookup returns CDR1 SEHNR and CDR2 FQNEAQ (reference sequence). The CDR3 here is CASSSPEPPMIGELFF. In nucleotides, the CDR3 is TGTGCCAGCAGTTCGCCAGAACCCCCCATGATCGGGGAGCTGTTTTTT.

The chain carries TRBV7-6 and TRBJ2-2, with TRBD1 matching 11 bases. From germline, CDR1 is SGHVS and CDR2 FNYEAQ. The CDR3 sequence is 16 residues long. V dropped 1 base and J dropped 5; count of bases not matched to a gene: 3. CDR3 loop: CASSLGTGGGTGELFF. CDR3 DNA sequence: TGTGCCAGCAGCTTAGGGACAGGGGGCGGGACCGGGGAGCTGTTTTTT.

V is TRBV7-8 and J is TRBJ2-3; 13 bases are shared with TRBD2. The CDR3 length is 17 residues. CDR1 and CDR2 from the germline V gene are SGHVS and FQNEAQ. With V trimmed by 3 bases and J by 6 bases, 9 bases remained unmatched. The CDR3 DNA reads as TGTGCCAGCAGCTTGACTAGCGGGGGGACCCGGGGGGATACGCAGTATTTT. Its translation is CASSLTSGGTRGDTQYF.

The V gene is TRBV5-6, the J gene TRBJ2-7; D is unclear. Per germline, CDR1 SGHDT and CDR2 YYEEEE. V gave up 1 base and J gave up 2 bases, with 4 bases separating them. This CDR3 is built from 12 residues. CDR3 DNA: TGTGCCAGCAGCTTGCGGGCCTACGAGCAGTACTTC. Protein sequence: CASSLRAYEQYF.

This clone appeared a few times. The chain has TRBV6-6 and TRBJ1-4; D is unresolved. The germline V gene encodes CDR1 MNHNY and CDR2 SVGAGI (reference sequence). V lost 3 bases, J lost 5 bases, and 7 bases lay in between. This CDR3 is built from 13 residues. The CDR3 bases are TGTGCCAGCAGTTATTCAGAAAATGAAAAACTGTTTTTT. Translating it yields CASSYSENEKLFF.

The CDR3 region has the DNA TGTGCCAGCAGTAAAGACGCTAGCGGGGTCTACAATGAGCAGTTCTTC. This encodes CASSKDASGVYNEQFF. V gene TRBV6-1 combines with J gene TRBJ2-1; TRBD2 aligns across 9 bases. Germline CDR1 is MNHNS and CDR2 is SASEGT. CDR3 size: 16 residues. After removal of 5 bases from V and 3 bases from J, the junction contained 8 bases not matched to a gene.

The CDR3 nucleotides read TGTGCCAGCAGCAGACAGTATAATTCACCCCTCCACTTT. Amino acids: CASSRQYNSPLHF. This chain links TRBV6-4 with TRBJ1-6; tentative D call: TRBD1 (5 bases). Trimming cost V 6 bases and J 4 bases, with 7 bases left between them. Germline loops: CDR1 MRHNA, CDR2 SNTAGT. CDR3 length equals 13 residues.

This clone occurred once. This sequence joins TRBV30 and TRBJ1-1; no clear D gene. The germline V gene encodes CDR1 GTSNPN and CDR2 SVGIG (reference sequence). CDR3 length: 13 amino acids. Between the trimmed V and J ends, which lost 0 bases and 2 bases, there was a span of 7 bases. CDR3: CAWSVGGNTEAFF. In nucleotides, the CDR3 is TGTGCCTGGAGTGTCGGAGGCAACACTGAAGCTTTCTTT. The variable domain in full, with the rest retrieved from reference TRBV30 and TRBJ1-1, is SQTIHQWPATLVQPVGSPLSLECTVEGTSNPNLYWYRQAAGRGLQLLFYSVGIGQISSEVPQNLSASRPQDRQFILSSKKLLLSDSGFYLCAWSVGGNTEAFFGQGTRLTVV.

This rearrangement joins TRBV13 to TRBJ2-7; 9 positions agree with TRBD1. Germline-derived CDR1 and CDR2 are PRHDT and FYEKMQ (reference sequence). Trimming cost V 5 bases and J 2 bases; bases outside gene matches: 4. There are 14 residues in the CDR3. The CDR3 spells CASSPGTGPYEQYF. For the CDR3, the DNA is TGTGCCAGCAGCCCCGGGACAGGGCCCTACGAGCAGTACTTC.